Listed below are T cell receptor beta chains from one sample, sequenced in a study of T cells after posttransplantation cyclophosphamide. Sequencing used immunoSEQ multiplex PCR; TCRdb keeps in-frame clones, though not all of them. The sample is made up of around 3,400 clones, none counted only once. This sample comprised PBMCs, obtained after allogeneic stem cell transplant with posttransplant cyclophosphamide. These receptor sequences come from a male patient younger than 45 who received an allogeneic stem cell transplant from a related donor, was CMV-positive, and had acute GVHD only. A share of the T cells may be of graft donor origin. Both conserved end residues are part of each CDR3. A D gene is named only where the DNA matches it firmly. Part of the rows lack a size; the others show once, few, many or a class for expanded clones.

>many|TRBJ2-2|.|TRBV6-2/TRBV6-3
CASSYLSRGGLDTGELFF
TGTGCCAGCAGTTACTTGTCAAGGGGGGGGCTGGACACCGGGGAGCTGTTTTTT
>many|TRBJ2-1|.|TRBV12-3/TRBV12-4
CASSRARPGRDEQFF
TGTGCCAGCAGTCGAGCGCGACCCGGTCGCGATGAGCAGTTCTTC
>medium-sized|TRBJ1-1|TRBD1|TRBV19
CATKLTGTEAFF
TGTGCCACCAAACTGACAGGGACTGAAGCTTTCTTT
>many|TRBJ1-2|.|TRBV9
CASSAPQGRAYGYTF
TGTGCCAGCAGCGCACCTCAGGGGAGGGCCTATGGCTACACCTTC
>many|TRBJ1-1|.|TRBV6-1
CASSILTAMNTEAFF
TGTGCCAGCAGCATTTTGACAGCCATGAACACTGAAGCTTTCTTT
>medium-sized|TRBJ1-3|.|TRBV28
CASSPSGGLPSGNTIYF
TGTGCCAGCAGCCCATCCGGGGGACTGCCCTCTGGAAACACCATATATTTT
>many|TRBJ2-7|TRBD1|TRBV7-2
CASSLTGGYEQYF
TGTGCCAGCAGCTTGACAGGGGGTTACGAGCAGTACTTC
>medium-sized|TRBJ1-3|.|TRBV13
CASRYGNTIYF
TGTGCCAGCAGGTATGGAAACACCATATATTTT
>many|TRBJ1-5|TRBD1|TRBV29-1
CSAGTGHNQPQHF
TGCAGCGCCGGGACAGGTCACAATCAGCCCCAGCATTTT
>many|TRBJ2-7|TRBD1|TRBV10-2
CASLGRQGWDEQYF
TGCGCCAGCTTGGGGAGACAGGGGTGGGACGAGCAGTACTTC
>.|TRBJ2-7|.|TRBV15
CATSQTELGGEQYF
TGTGCCACCAGCCAGACCGAGCTCGGCGGCGAGCAGTACTTC
>many|TRBJ1-6|.|TRBV7-9
CASSFPRSPLHF
TGTGCCAGCAGCTTCCCCCGGTCACCCCTCCACTTT